This entry lists 3 T cell receptor beta chains sequenced from one sample in a study of technical replicates of blood from a handful of donors. Here immunoSEQ multiplex PCR was the method, and the copy in TCRdb shows in-frame clones only, minus some. Among just under 60,000 clones listed, 90% to 95% were seen once. The sequenced sample was PBMCs. The receptor source for this set is a human donor in good health. Some clones in this sample may be carry-over from other donors' samples.

The chain joins TRBV27 to TRBJ2-7, with D possibly matching TRBD1 (7 bases). Deletions cut 6 bases from V and 5 bases from J, with 17 bases between. This CDR3 is 14 amino acids long. Germline V gene sequence: CDR1 MNHEY, CDR2 SMNVEV (reference sequence). The CDR3 sequence is CASRSGGGYDEQYF. CDR3 in DNA: TGTGCCAGCAGGAGCGGAGGGGGCTACGACGAGCAGTACTTC.

The V gene is TRBV11-3, the J gene TRBJ1-2; 9 positions match TRBD1. Looked up from germline, CDR1 is SGHNT and CDR2 is YENEEA. Unmatched junction bases numbered 8, after V lost 1 base and J lost 5 bases. The CDR3 length is 16 residues. This chain's CDR3 is CASSLALDRGGYGYTF. In DNA, the CDR3 is TGTGCCAGCAGCTTAGCTCTGGACAGGGGAGGATATGGCTACACCTTC.

This clone has only a few counts. The chain employs TRBV15 and TRBJ2-7; 11 nucleotides agree with TRBD2. Germline V gene lookup returns CDR1 LNHNV and CDR2 YYDKDF (reference sequence). The CDR3 runs 16 residues. Unmatched junction bases numbered 13, after V lost 3 bases and J lost 9 bases. CDR3 protein: CATSSEPTSGRTGQYF. CDR3 nucleotide sequence: TGTGCCACCAGCAGTGAACCAACTAGCGGGAGAACCGGGCAGTACTTC.